This TCR beta chain was sequenced for a study of cytomegalovirus exposure and HLA in healthy donors. A single count supports this clone. The V end lost 0 bases, the J end lost 3 bases, and 3 bases lay between the germline ends. CDR1 SGHDT and CDR2 YYEEEE come from the germline V gene. The CDR3 loop spans 12 amino acids. The study ran its PCR with 60 Vbeta and 13 Jbeta primers. The assay was immunoSEQ multiplex PCR, and TCRdb's table has in-frame clones only and misses some. The sample contains about 120,000 clones, 81% of which appear only once. This sequence was found in a woman aged 40-49 years in good health and CMV-seronegative. J is TRBJ2-5 and V is TRBV5-6; no firm D call. The sequenced sample consisted of PBMCs. CDR3 region: CASSLAEETQYF. DNA for the CDR3: TGTGCCAGCAGCTTGGCGGAAGAGACCCAGTACTTC.